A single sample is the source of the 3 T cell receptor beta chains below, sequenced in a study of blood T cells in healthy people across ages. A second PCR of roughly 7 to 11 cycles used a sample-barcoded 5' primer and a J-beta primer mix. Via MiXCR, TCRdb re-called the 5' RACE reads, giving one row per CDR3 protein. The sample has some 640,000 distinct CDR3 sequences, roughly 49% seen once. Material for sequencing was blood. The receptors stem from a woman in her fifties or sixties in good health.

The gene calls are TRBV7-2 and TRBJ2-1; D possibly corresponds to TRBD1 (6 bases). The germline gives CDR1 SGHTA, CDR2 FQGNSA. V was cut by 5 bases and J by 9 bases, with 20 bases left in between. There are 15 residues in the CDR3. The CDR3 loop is CASSKSLGGGVEQFF. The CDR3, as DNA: TGTGCCAGCAGCAAAAGTCTAGGGGGTGGAGTTGAGCAGTTCTTC. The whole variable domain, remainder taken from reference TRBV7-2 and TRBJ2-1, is GAGVSQSPSNKVTEKGKDVELRCDPISGHTALYWYRQSLGQGLEFLIYFQGNSAPDKSGLPSDRFSAERTGGSVSTLTIQRTQQEDSAVYLCASSKSLGGGVEQFFGPGTRLTVL.

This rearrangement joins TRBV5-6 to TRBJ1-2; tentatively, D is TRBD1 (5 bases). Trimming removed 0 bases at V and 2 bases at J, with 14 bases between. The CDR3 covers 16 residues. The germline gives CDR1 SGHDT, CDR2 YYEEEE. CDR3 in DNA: TGTGCCAGCAGCTTGGAGGTCGGGGCCGGGAACTATGGCTACACCTTC. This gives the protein CASSLEVGAGNYGYTF.

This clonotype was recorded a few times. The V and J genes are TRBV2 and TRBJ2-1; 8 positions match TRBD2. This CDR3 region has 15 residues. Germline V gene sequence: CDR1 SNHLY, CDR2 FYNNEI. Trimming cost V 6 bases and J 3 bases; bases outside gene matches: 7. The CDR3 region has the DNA TGTGCCAGCAGGAATCGGCGGGAGGTCTACAATGAGCAGTTCTTC. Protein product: CASRNRREVYNEQFF.